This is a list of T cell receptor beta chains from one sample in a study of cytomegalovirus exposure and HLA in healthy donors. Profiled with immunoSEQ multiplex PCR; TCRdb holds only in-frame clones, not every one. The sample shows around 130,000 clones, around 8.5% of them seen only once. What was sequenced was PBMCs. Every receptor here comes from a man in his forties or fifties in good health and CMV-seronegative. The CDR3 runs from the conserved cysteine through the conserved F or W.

CASNGDRGTDTQYF,TRBV7-2,TRBJ2-3
CATSISEQPQHF,TRBV15,TRBJ1-5
CASSLRRNTEAFF,TRBV7-3,TRBJ1-1
CAWSVGAGGNRFF,TRBV30,TRBJ2-1
CASSIVGRRGERYF,TRBV19,TRBJ2-3
CASSLNRESSYEQYF,TRBV4-2,TRBJ2-7
CASSRTGGRSPLHF,TRBV5-8,TRBJ1-6
CASSGVGRPEAFF,TRBV6-1,TRBJ1-1
CASSLGQYQETQYF,TRBV5-1,TRBJ2-5
CASSFTSGGDHMQNEQFF,TRBV11-2,TRBJ2-1
CASGGGAGAYNEQFF,TRBV6-5,TRBJ2-1
CASSIALTDTQYF,TRBV19,TRBJ2-3
CASSPLFGRTDTQYF,TRBV27,TRBJ2-3
CAWRTIGGWEQYF,TRBV30,TRBJ2-5
CASSLTGHMNTEAFF,TRBV14,TRBJ1-1
CASSPDSYGYTF,TRBV27,TRBJ1-2
CASGLRVGGISGRSSYNEQFF,TRBV12-5,TRBJ2-1
CASSSTGTEAFF,TRBV7-2,TRBJ1-1
CASSFQGLNTEAFF,TRBV7-2,TRBJ1-1